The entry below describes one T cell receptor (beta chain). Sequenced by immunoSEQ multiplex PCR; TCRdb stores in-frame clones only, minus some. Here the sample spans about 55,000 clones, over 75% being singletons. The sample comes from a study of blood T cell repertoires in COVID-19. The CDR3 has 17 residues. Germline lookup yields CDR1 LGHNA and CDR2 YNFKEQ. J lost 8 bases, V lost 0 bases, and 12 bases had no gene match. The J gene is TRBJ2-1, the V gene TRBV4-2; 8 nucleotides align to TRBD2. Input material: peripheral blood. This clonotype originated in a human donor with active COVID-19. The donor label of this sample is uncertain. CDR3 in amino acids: CASSQDIAGRASHEQFF. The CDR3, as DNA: TGTGCCAGCAGCCAAGATATTGCCGGGAGGGCCTCTCATGAGCAGTTCTTC.